The present T cell receptor (beta chain) was sequenced within a study of cytomegalovirus exposure and HLA in healthy donors (dated by TCRdb to about 2017). Broadly, across the study: According to an earlier analysis of 587 of the donors, 200 million or so T cells yielded 90 million to 140 million unique TCR beta sequences and about 300 Gb of sequence data. On average, roughly 250,000 unique TCR beta nucleotide sequences were sequenced per donor among some 430 genotyped donors of the cohort, with around 19% of those sequences being non-productive. The study used immunosequencing to profile the T cell repertoires of approximately 690 subjects and linked those repertoires to cytomegalovirus serostatus. Typing coverage varied by locus: about 620-640 donors for A, B, C, DRB1 and DQB1; 522 for DQA1; nearly 610 for DPA1; around 450 for DPB1. HLA typing covered class I and class II loci at four-digit resolution. The later analysis used no new phenotypic data to find candidate immune exposures, relying instead on TCR beta sequences and their occurrence across donors. An earlier analysis of around 540 of the donors applied high-throughput TCR beta sequencing to assess whether each TCR beta V gene segment acted as functional or pseudogenic. To study patterns of TCR occurrence, a later analysis re-analyzed previously published TCR beta repertoires from hundreds of donors and added high-resolution HLA genotyping. A later genetic analysis took genome-wide SNP genotypes for about 55% of the 666 donors and used that subset as a discovery cohort. An early release covering 500 to 750 HLA-typed donors comprised about 320 gigabases of sequencing data and tens of millions of unique TCR sequences. A separate validation cohort of about 110 different subjects was used in addition to the roughly 700-subject first cohort. The study aimed to test whether signatures of past pathogen exposure could be identified by cataloging public T cell receptors. Every discovery cohort repertoire had been produced on one sequencing platform. Donor age, sex, ethnicity and CMV serostatus were collected together with the repertoire data. Because of strong linkage in the cohort, 5 or 6 DR-DQ haplotypes were treated as single units for association and clustering. The genetic ancestry cluster associated with self-reported Caucasian donors included approximately 85% of the roughly 390 genotyped donors. To predict cytomegalovirus infection status, the study brought together high-throughput TCR immunosequencing, statistical association of individual TCRs with disease status, and machine learning.

Taken from cysteine to phenylalanine, the CDR3 has 12 residues. Only CDR3 DNA is held: 36 bases, read in frame from base 1. The germline V gene (reference sequence) gives CDR1 as SEHNR and CDR2 as FQNEAQ. The junction carries 7 bases between V and J, which are trimmed by 5 bases and 2 bases respectively. The investigation overall reported the following: Linkage disequilibrium might explain the correlated functional status among segregating V segments, but an unknown experimental factor could not be ruled out. The study gave a list of about 160 TCR beta chains associated with cytomegalovirus. In vitro tests confirmed that three of the cytomegalovirus-associated TCR beta chains recognize cytomegalovirus antigens. A later genetic analysis associated a missense DCLRE1C variant with V-gene and J-gene trimming of TCR beta chains, and an independent cohort replicated the association. The only immune exposure information available for the cohort was CMV serostatus. In an earlier analysis of about 600 of the donors, most TCR beta V segments appeared in productive rearrangements about 87% or about 30% of the time, broadly matching IMGT annotations. Assigning TCR associations to individual alleles was difficult when HLA alleles, especially DR and DQ, strongly co-occurred. Presence/absence analyses assumed roughly uniform sequencing depth across donors, an assumption that may not hold. In a later analysis, HLA-associated TCR beta chains were found to be more clonally expanded and to have lower generation probabilities than equally common non-associated chains. Most TCR sequences were observed very rarely across donors, whereas some public TCRs were present in many individuals. Most CMV-associated TCR beta chains appeared to be HLA-restricted in a later analysis, and the HLA associations seemed to be driven largely by CMV exposure. In a later analysis, the rate of TCR association differed among HLA loci, with DRB1 alleles having the most associated TCRs and HLA-C alleles having the fewest. Because counts were too low, seventeen rarely observed V segments, including chromosome 9 orphons, were excluded from the earlier analysis of several hundred of the donors. A cluster of highly shared sequence variants was judged likely to be a technical artifact of the sequencing pipeline. Some IMGT-functional V segments, including TRBV6-2 and TRBV6-3, could not be told apart with the 87-base-pair reads, so those segments were excluded. A later genetic analysis reported fewer N-insertions in productive TCRs among donors in an Asian-associated ancestry cluster than the roughly 640-donor mean. The authors suggested that the approach could potentially be generalized to other disease states and immunological phenotypes. Cytomegalovirus status was reported to be diagnosed by the classifier with high specificity and sensitivity in both the original and validation cohorts. In a later analysis, several top co-occurrence clusters were reported to appear linked to parvovirus B19, influenza, CMV and Epstein-Barr virus. Because HLA typing was missing for some donors at each locus, association tests included only the typed subset. The cohort was sequenced for TCR beta chains only, and without alpha or paired-chain data the features that could be detected were limited. Specific HLA alleles were associated with 15,000 to 20,000 TCR beta sequences at a false discovery rate of 0.05 in a later analysis. A further reported finding was that TCR beta sequences accurately predicted the HLA-A and HLA-B alleles for most subjects in the first cohort.

Libraries were constructed by the immunoSEQ multiplex PCR assay. A mixture of 60 forward primers for TCR Vbeta segments and 13 reverse primers for TCR Jbeta segments was used in the multiplex PCR. The CDR3 region of rearranged TCR beta genes was amplified from genomic DNA by a multiplex PCR assay. The amplified TCR beta libraries were sequenced on the Illumina HiSeq System as 87-base-pair reads. On the authors' methods: A later analysis tallied 75 million to 95 million unique TCR beta chains across the 600 to 700 repertoires, and approximately 9.9 million of those chains were shared by two or more donors. To remove PCR and sequencing errors, raw reads were error-corrected and collapsed into unique sequences using a nearest-neighbor algorithm that merged closely related sequences. To assign V, D and J gene segments, CDR3 sequences were aligned to IMGT reference sequences. For a sequence to be retained, a match of at least six nucleotides to both a V gene segment and a J gene segment was required. A rearrangement counted as productive if the CDR3 had no stop codons and remained in frame with V and J, and every other rearrangement counted as non-productive. CDR3 was defined by IMGT convention, running from the second conserved V-encoded cysteine to the conserved J-encoded phenylalanine. The earlier analysis of about 590 of the donors excluded sequences that lacked an unambiguous match to a single V gene segment. In an earlier analysis of around 600 of the donors, V segments were called functional above 56.7% productive rearrangements and were called segregating when the between-donor standard deviation exceeded 5%. A statistical classification framework was built for diagnosing cytomegalovirus status from the catalog of TCR beta chain sequences. V and J gene assignment, in a later analysis, came from comparing TCR nucleotide sequences with IMGT/GENE-DB human TR gene sequences. Using the TCRdist pipeline, a later analysis assigned CDR3 sequences along with most-parsimonious VDJ recombination scenarios. A later analysis defined each TCR beta chain by its CDR3 amino acid sequence plus V-gene family, and excluded reads lacking a unique V-gene family. As a way to deal with suspected cross-contamination and a sequencing artifact, a later analysis dropped hundreds of nucleotide sequences that were highly shared and had low generation probability. In a later analysis, a clonal expansion index was calculated for each public chain from normalized within-repertoire ranks of inferred template counts. Generation probabilities in a later analysis came from a VDJ recombination model fitted to out-of-frame rearrangements, and those results were checked against IGoR. Hypergeometric tests were used in a later analysis to score TCR-TCR, TCR-HLA and TCR-CMV co-occurrence, with a repertoire-size bias correction applied to the TCR pairs. To estimate false discovery rates, a later analysis permuted the HLA or CMV assignments 20 times. In a later analysis, co-occurring TCRs were grouped using DBSCAN, with TCRdist sequence similarity added in when clustering inside HLA-allele-positive subsets. Repertoires with fewer than 30,000 or more than 120,000 public chains were left out of co-occurrence clustering, as were about five repertoires with anomalous nucleotide sharing. TCRdb obtained this table from immuneACCESS and retained in-frame rearrangements with V and J assigned. These tables miss some clones; where compared with another copy, unresolved V genes account for less than half of the shortfall, and the remainder is unexplained. Clone size and the V and J calls come from that table; the DNA yielded D and trimming. The sample table holds around 250,000 clones, of which 70% to 90% were seen once. The top ten clones comprise less than 9% of the sample.

The cohort consisted of fewer than 700 healthy bone marrow donors. At the time of sampling, every cohort member was nominally healthy, though immune exposures that went unrecorded were likely present. The donor was CMV seropositive and was included in the group of some 290 seropositive cohort members. A peripheral blood sample was collected from each donor, and TCR beta sequencing was performed on peripheral blood mononuclear cells. Genomic DNA was extracted from the blood cell samples with the Qiagen DNeasy Blood Extraction Kit. Concerning this clone itself: Which antigen it targets is not known. No qualities accompany the bases; no much larger clone lies one base away.

Recombination connected TRBV7-9 to TRBJ2-7; the D gene is perhaps TRBD1, from 5 matching bases. Sequencing used PBMCs. The sequence came from a woman aged 55-70 years in good health and CMV-seropositive. The CDR3 region: CASSVGPYEQYF. The DNA sequence reads TGTGCCAGCAGCGTGGGGCCCTACGAGCAGTACTTC.